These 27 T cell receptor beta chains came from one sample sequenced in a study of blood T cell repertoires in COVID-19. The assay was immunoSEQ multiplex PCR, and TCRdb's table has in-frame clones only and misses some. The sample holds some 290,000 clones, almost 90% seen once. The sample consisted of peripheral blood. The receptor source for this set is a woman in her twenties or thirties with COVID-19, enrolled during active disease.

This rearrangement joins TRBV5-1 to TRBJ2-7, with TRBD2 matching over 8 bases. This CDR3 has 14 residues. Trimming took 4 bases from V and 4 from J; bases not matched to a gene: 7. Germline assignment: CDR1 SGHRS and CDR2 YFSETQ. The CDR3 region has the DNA TGCGCCAGCAGCCTACTAGCGGATGGGTACGAGCAGTACTTC. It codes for CASSLLADGYEQYF.

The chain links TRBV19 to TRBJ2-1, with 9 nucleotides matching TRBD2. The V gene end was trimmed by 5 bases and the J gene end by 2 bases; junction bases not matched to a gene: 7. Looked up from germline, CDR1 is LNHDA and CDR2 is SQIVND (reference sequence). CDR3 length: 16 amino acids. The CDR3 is CASSGSSGIAYNEQFF. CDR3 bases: TGTGCCAGTAGTGGTTCTAGCGGGATCGCCTACAATGAGCAGTTCTTC.

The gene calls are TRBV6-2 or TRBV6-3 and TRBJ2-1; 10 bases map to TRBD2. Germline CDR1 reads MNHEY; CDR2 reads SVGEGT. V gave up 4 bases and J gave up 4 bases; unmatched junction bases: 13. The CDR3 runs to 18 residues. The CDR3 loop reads CASSFRLAGATRYNEQFF. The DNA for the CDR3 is TGTGCCAGCAGTTTTCGGCTAGCGGGAGCGACTCGGTACAATGAGCAGTTCTTC.

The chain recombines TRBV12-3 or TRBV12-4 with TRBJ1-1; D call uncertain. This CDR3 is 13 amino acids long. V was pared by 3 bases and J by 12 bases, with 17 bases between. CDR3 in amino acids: CASSFGLLGDTFF. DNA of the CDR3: TGTGCCAGCAGTTTTGGCCTCTTAGGAGATACTTTCTTT.

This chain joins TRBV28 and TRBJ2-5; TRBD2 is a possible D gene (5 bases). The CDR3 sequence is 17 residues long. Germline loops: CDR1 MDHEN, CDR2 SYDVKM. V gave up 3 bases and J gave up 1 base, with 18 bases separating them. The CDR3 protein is CASSFGAWERAQETQYF. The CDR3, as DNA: TGTGCCAGCAGTTTCGGTGCGTGGGAGAGGGCCCAAGAGACCCAGTACTTC.

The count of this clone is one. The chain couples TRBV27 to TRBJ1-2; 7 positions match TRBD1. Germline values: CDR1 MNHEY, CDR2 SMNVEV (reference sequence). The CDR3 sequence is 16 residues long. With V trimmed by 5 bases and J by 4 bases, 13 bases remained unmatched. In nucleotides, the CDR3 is TGTGCCAGCAGTCCCCTCGGGAAGGGGGCGAGCTATGGCTACACCTTC. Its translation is CASSPLGKGASYGYTF.

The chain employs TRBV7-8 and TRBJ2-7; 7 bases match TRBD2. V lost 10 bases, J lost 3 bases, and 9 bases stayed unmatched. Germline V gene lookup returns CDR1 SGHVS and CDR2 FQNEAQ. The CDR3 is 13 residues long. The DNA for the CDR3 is TGTGCCACCCGTAGAGGCGGGAGCTACGAGCAGTACTTC. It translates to CATRRGGSYEQYF.

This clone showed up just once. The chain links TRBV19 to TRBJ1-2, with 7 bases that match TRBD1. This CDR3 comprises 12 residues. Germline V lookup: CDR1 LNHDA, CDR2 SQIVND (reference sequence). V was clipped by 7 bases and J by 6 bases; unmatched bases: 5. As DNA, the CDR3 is TGTGCCAGTACTCCGACAGGGCATGGCTACACCTTC. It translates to CASTPTGHGYTF.

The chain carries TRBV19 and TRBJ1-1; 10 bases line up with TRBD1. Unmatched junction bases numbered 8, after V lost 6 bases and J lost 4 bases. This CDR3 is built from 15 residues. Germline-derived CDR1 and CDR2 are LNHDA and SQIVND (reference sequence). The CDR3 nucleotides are TGTGCCAGTAGCCCAGAGGACAGGGGGTTCACTGAAGCTTTCTTT. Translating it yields CASSPEDRGFTEAFF.

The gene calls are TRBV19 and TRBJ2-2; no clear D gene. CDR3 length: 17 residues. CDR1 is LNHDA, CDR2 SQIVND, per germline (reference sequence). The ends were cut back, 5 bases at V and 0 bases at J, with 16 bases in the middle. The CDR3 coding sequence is TGTGCCAGTAGTTTGGATGAGGTTAATGCGAACACCGGGGAGCTGTTTTTT. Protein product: CASSLDEVNANTGELFF.

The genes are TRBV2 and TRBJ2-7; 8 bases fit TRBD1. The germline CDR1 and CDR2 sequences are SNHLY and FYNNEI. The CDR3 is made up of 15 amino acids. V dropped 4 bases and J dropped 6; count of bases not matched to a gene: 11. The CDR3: CASSGLAGGSVEQYF. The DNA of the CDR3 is TGTGCCAGCAGTGGGTTAGCAGGGGGCTCTGTCGAGCAGTACTTC.

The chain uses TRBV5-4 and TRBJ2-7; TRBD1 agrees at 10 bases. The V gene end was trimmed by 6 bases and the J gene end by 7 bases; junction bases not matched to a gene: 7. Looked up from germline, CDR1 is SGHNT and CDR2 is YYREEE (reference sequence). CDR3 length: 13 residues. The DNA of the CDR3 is TGTGCCAGCACCCGGACAGGGGGTACGGAGCAGTACTTC. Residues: CASTRTGGTEQYF.

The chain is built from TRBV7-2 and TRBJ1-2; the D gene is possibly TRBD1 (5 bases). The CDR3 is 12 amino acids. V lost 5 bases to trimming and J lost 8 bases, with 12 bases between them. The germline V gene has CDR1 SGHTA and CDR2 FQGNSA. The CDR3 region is CASSSQGRGYTF. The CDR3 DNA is TGTGCCAGCAGCAGTCAGGGCCGAGGCTACACCTTC.

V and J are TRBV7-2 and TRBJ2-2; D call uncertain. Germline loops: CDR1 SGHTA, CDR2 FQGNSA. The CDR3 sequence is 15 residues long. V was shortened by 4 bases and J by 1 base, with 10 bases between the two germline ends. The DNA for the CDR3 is TGTGCCAGCAGCTCTTACCAGATGAACACCGGGGAGCTGTTTTTT. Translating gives CASSSYQMNTGELFF.

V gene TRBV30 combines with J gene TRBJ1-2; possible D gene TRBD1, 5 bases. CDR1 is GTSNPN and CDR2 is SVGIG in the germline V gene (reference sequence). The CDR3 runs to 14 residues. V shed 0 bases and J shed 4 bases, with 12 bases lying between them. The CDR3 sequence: CAWSVRERGYGYTF. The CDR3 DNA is TGTGCCTGGAGTGTACGGGAGAGGGGCTATGGCTACACCTTC.

The CDR3 DNA sequence: TGTGCCAGCAGGATAGCGGGAGGTAACAATGAGCAGTTCTTC. Translated: CASRIAGGNNEQFF. The rearrangement joins TRBV6-6 to TRBJ2-1; TRBD2 aligns across 10 bases. The CDR3 covers 14 residues. Germline assignment: CDR1 MNHNY and CDR2 SVGAGI (reference sequence). J lost 5 bases, V lost 6 bases, and 4 bases had no gene match.

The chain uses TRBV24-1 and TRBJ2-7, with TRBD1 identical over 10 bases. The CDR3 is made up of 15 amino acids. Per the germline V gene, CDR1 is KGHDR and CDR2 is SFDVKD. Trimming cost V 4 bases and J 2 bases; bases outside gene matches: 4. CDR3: CATSDGGTGAYEQYF. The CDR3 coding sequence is TGTGCCACCAGTGACGGCGGGACAGGGGCCTACGAGCAGTACTTC.

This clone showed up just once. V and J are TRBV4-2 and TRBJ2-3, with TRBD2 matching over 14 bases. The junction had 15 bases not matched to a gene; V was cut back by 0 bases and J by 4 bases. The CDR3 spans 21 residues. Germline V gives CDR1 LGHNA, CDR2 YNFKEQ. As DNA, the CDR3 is TGTGCCAGCAGCCAAGATCTTAGAGGGACTAGCGGGAGCCCCGTGGCAGATACGCAGTATTTT. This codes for CASSQDLRGTSGSPVADTQYF.

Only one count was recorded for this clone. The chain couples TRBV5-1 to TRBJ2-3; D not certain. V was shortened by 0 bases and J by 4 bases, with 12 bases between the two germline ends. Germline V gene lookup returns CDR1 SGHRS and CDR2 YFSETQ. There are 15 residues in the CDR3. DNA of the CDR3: TGCGCCAGCAGCTTGGCCCAGGTATCACCAGATACGCAGTATTTT. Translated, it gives CASSLAQVSPDTQYF.

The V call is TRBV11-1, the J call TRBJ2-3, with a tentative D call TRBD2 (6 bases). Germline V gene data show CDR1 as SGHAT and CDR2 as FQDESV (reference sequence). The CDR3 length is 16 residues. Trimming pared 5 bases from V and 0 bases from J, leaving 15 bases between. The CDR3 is CASSPRLGSSTDTQYF. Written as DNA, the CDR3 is TGTGCCAGCAGCCCCCGACTAGGTAGTAGCACAGATACGCAGTATTTT.

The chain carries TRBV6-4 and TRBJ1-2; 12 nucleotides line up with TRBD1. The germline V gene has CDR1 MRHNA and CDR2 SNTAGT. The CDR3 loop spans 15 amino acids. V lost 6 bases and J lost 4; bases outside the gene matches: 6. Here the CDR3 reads CASSEGTGGSYGYTF. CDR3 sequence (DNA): TGTGCCAGCAGCGAGGGGACAGGGGGCTCCTATGGCTACACCTTC.

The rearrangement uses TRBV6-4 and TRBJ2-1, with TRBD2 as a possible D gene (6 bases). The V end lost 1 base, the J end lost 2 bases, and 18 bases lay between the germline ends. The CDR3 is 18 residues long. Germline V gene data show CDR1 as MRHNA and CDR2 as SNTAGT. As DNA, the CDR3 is TGTGCCAGCAGTGACTTTCCCGGGATTAGCGGAACCTACAATGAGCAGTTCTTC. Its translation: CASSDFPGISGTYNEQFF.

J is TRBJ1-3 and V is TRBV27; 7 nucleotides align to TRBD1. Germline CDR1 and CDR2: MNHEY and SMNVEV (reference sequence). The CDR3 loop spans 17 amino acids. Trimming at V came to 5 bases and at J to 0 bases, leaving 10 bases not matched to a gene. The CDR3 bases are TGTGCCAGCAGTCTAACAGGGGCCCTATCCTCTGGAAACACCATATATTTT. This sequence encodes CASSLTGALSSGNTIYF.

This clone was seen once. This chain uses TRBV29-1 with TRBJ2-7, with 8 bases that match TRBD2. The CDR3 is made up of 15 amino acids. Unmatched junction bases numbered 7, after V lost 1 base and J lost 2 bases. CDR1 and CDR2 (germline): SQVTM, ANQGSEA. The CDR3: CSVEAATSGPYEQYF. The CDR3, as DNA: TGCAGCGTTGAAGCGGCAACTAGCGGACCCTACGAGCAGTACTTC.

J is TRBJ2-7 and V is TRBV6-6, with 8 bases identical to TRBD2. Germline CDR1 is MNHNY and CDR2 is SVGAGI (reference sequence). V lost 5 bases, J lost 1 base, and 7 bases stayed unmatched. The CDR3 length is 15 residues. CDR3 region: CASSLSERESYEQYF. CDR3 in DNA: TGTGCCAGCAGTCTTTCCGAGCGGGAGTCCTACGAGCAGTACTTC.

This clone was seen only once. CDR3 in amino acids: CASSDSLAGGTGLYF. The CDR3 DNA reads as TGCGCCAGCAGTGATTCGCTAGCGGGAGGTACGGGTCTGTACTTC. The chain recombines TRBV10-1 with TRBJ2-4, with TRBD2 identical over 11 bases. This CDR3 has 15 residues. Trimming removed 3 bases from V and 15 bases from J; junction bases left unmatched: 13. In germline, CDR1 is WNHNN, CDR2 SYGVQD (reference sequence).

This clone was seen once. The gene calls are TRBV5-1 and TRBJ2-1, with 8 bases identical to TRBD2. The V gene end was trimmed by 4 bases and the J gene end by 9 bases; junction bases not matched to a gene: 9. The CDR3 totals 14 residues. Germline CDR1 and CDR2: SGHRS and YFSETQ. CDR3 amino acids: CASSPPLAGIEQFF. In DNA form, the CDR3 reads TGCGCCAGCAGCCCCCCGCTAGCGGGCATTGAGCAGTTCTTC.